The TCR beta chain under discussion was sequenced for a study of blood T cell repertoires in COVID-19. Study details: COVID-19 samples from acute and convalescent phases originated in the United States, Italy and Spain. Nucleic acid was either cDNA or gDNA, and it came from T cells, B-cell-depleted T cells, or PBMCs.

Only in-frame clones appear in the TCRdb table, and some are missing; sequencing was by immunoSEQ multiplex PCR. The sample yields some 300,000 clones, around nine tenths seen once. Researchers sorted participants into cohorts using their self-reported clinical history. The sequenced sample was PBMCs or T cells enriched from blood (not recorded which). The receptor was derived from a woman aged 45-60 years who had been exposed to COVID-19.

The CDR3 coding sequence is TGTGCCAGCAGCCCCCTTGTTACAGATACGCAGTATTTT. Protein: CASSPLVTDTQYF. The chain combines TRBV4-2 with TRBJ2-3; D remains unclear. The CDR3 is 13 amino acids. In germline, CDR1 is LGHNA, CDR2 YNFKEQ. Between the trimmed V and J ends, which lost 4 bases and 3 bases, there was a span of 8 bases.